A single sample is the source of the 8 T cell receptor beta chains below, sequenced in a study of regulatory T cells in long-lasting Graves disease. Sequencing libraries for TCR beta were prepared with iRepertoire HTBI primers and Arm-PCR of CDR3 regions. TCRdb reprocessed the multiplex PCR reads with MiXCR, giving one entry per CDR3 protein. The sample gives 350,000 to 500,000 distinct CDR3 sequences, roughly 17% of which show up once; roughly 23% is in the top ten. Time point in this sample: newly diagnosed GD, antithyroid drugs for less than 3 months. With RNA extracted from PBMCs as input, the TCR library was made. The sample also formed part of further work on T cells in Graves' hyperthyroidism and ophthalmopathy.

Sequencing used peripheral blood mononuclear cells (PBMCs), obtained at new diagnosis, from a patient treated with antithyroid drugs. Every receptor here comes from a woman aged 18-29 years with Graves disease.

This clonotype was detected ten times or more. This chain uses TRBV3-1 with TRBJ2-4; TRBD1 is a possible D gene (6 bases). Germline CDR1 reads LGHDT; CDR2 reads YNNKEL (reference sequence). V dropped 6 bases and J dropped 1 base, with 10 bases sitting between them. This CDR3 has 14 residues. CDR3 coding DNA: TGTGCCAGCAGTCCAGGGGCGGCCAAAAACATTCAGTACTTC. Encoded protein: CASSPGAAKNIQYF.

This clonotype was seen at least ten times. The rearrangement links TRBV20-1 to TRBJ2-5, with D perhaps TRBD1 or TRBD2 (5 bases each). This CDR3 is 15 amino acids long. The V end lost 3 bases, the J end lost 5 bases, and 19 bases lay between the germline ends. Germline V lookup: CDR1 DFQATT, CDR2 SNEGSKA (reference sequence). The chain's CDR3 is CSASPQGWGGETQYF. The CDR3, as DNA: TGCAGTGCTAGTCCCCAGGGTTGGGGCGGGGAGACCCAGTACTTC.

The sample holds a few counts of this clonotype. This may be a read error, as it is one base from a much larger clone. This rearrangement joins TRBV9 to TRBJ1-1, with D perhaps TRBD1 (6 bases). The CDR3 is 13 residues long. Trimming removed 0 bases at V and 5 bases at J, with 8 bases between. Germline assignment: CDR1 SGDLS and CDR2 YYNGEE. The CDR3 reads CASSVERGTEAFF. The CDR3 DNA reads as TGTGCCAGCAGCGTAGAGAGGGGGACTGAAGCTTTCTTT.

In this sample, this clonotype turned up many times. This chain connects TRBV13 to TRBJ2-2; D not certain. Trimming took off 7 bases at V and 1 base at J, with 4 bases between the two ends. Germline CDR1 is PRHDT and CDR2 is FYEKMQ (reference sequence). This CDR3 has 12 amino acids. The CDR3 bases are TGTGCCAGCACCCAGAACACCGGGGAGCTGTTTTTT. Its translation: CASTQNTGELFF.

This clonotype came up a few times. The chain couples TRBV5-1 to TRBJ2-1, with a tentative D call TRBD1 (6 bases). Germline CDR1 reads SGHRS; CDR2 reads YFSETQ. The CDR3 extends over 15 amino acids. Trimming took 5 bases from V and 8 from J, leaving 20 bases between them. CDR3 residues: CASRTTGRGNDEQFF. CDR3 sequence (DNA): TGCGCCAGCAGGACAACCGGCAGGGGCAATGATGAGCAGTTCTTC. Variable domain in full (rest from reference TRBV5-1 and TRBJ2-1): KAGVTQTPRYLIKTRGQQVTLSCSPISGHRSVSWYQQTPGQGLQFLFEYFSETQRNKGNFPGRFSGRQFSNSRSEMNVSTLELGDSALYLCASRTTGRGNDEQFFGPGTRLTVL.

This clonotype came up many times. The chain couples TRBV4-1 to TRBJ1-1, with D perhaps matching TRBD1 (5 bases). The CDR3 is 16 residues long. The V end lost 2 bases, the J end lost 3 bases, and 16 bases lay between the germline ends. The germline CDR1 and CDR2 sequences are MGHRA and YSYEKL. The CDR3 nucleotides read TGCGCCAGCAGCCAACGCAGCTACCAGGGATACACTGAAGCTTTCTTT. Its translation: CASSQRSYQGYTEAFF.

In its sample, this clonotype was seen a few times. The J gene is TRBJ1-5, the V gene TRBV9; D possibly corresponds to TRBD1 (5 bases). The CDR3 loop spans 19 amino acids. Germline assignment: CDR1 SGDLS and CDR2 YYNGEE. The ends were cut back, 3 bases at V and 1 base at J, with 23 bases in the middle. The CDR3 protein is CASSGGTHDKVKSNQPQHF. The CDR3 bases are TGTGCCAGCAGCGGCGGGACCCACGATAAAGTTAAGAGCAATCAGCCCCAGCATTTT.

The chain combines TRBV3-1 with TRBJ2-7, with TRBD2 matching 13 bases. CDR3 size: 17 residues. Germline values: CDR1 LGHDT, CDR2 YNNKEL (reference sequence). V was pared by 1 base and J by 0 bases, with 3 bases of the junction left unmatched. CDR3 nucleotides: TGTGCCAGCAGCCAAGGGACTAGCGGGAGACGCTCCTACGAGCAGTACTTC. Its translation is CASSQGTSGRRSYEQYF.